These 18 T cell receptor beta chains share one sample of origin, sequenced in a study of blood T cell repertoires in COVID-19. Method: immunoSEQ multiplex PCR; TCRdb's copy keeps in-frame clones and lacks some. The table records under 95,000 clones, approximately 85% of them present only once. Sequencing input: peripheral blood. The receptors derive from a woman aged 80 or over with COVID-19, enrolled during active disease.

This rearrangement joins TRBV4-1 to TRBJ2-1, with TRBD2 matching 8 bases. Germline CDR1 and CDR2: MGHRA and YSYEKL. The CDR3 consists of 16 residues. V dropped 1 base and J dropped 3; count of bases not matched to a gene: 5. The CDR3 here is CASSQGSGLVYNEQFF. CDR3 nucleotides: TGCGCCAGCAGCCAAGGTTCGGGACTAGTCTACAATGAGCAGTTCTTC.

V gene TRBV2 combines with J gene TRBJ2-1, with a weak D call TRBD2 (6 bases). V lost 6 bases, J lost 0 bases, and 12 bases lay in between. Germline V gives CDR1 SNHLY, CDR2 FYNNEI. This CDR3 has 15 amino acids. CDR3 sequence reads: CASREGLSSYNEQFF. The CDR3 bases are TGTGCCAGCAGGGAGGGACTGTCCTCCTACAATGAGCAGTTCTTC.

This clone was counted between two and nine times. The gene calls are TRBV18 and TRBJ1-5; possibly TRBD1 for D (6 bases). The CDR3 is 14 amino acids. Trimming removed 3 bases at V and 5 bases at J, with 11 bases between. Per germline, CDR1 KGHSH and CDR2 LQKENI. The CDR3 loop is CASSPQGPYQPQHF. CDR3 nucleotide sequence: TGTGCCAGCTCACCCCAGGGGCCGTATCAGCCCCAGCATTTT.

V is TRBV14 and J is TRBJ2-7; no clear D. The germline gives CDR1 SGHDN, CDR2 FVKESK. Deletions cut 1 base from V and 5 bases from J, with 3 bases between. The CDR3 length is 11 residues. Here the CDR3 reads CASSQVDEQYF. In nucleotides, the CDR3 is TGTGCCAGCAGCCAAGTAGACGAGCAGTACTTC.

This sequence joins TRBV12-3 or TRBV12-4 and TRBJ2-7; 9 nucleotides align to TRBD2. With 3 bases clipped from V and 5 bases from J, the junction kept 2 bases outside the gene matches. This CDR3 comprises 13 residues. CDR3 amino acids: CASSLRGGHEQYF. CDR3 in DNA: TGTGCCAGCAGTTTGCGGGGGGGCCACGAGCAGTACTTC.

This rearrangement joins TRBV7-3 to TRBJ2-1; possible D gene TRBD2, 6 bases. CDR3 length: 17 amino acids. V was clipped by 1 base and J by 8 bases, with 21 bases between them. Germline V gene lookup returns CDR1 SGHTA and CDR2 FQGTGA. CDR3 loop: CASSLIPRRVGRDEQFF. The CDR3 nucleotides read TGTGCCAGCAGCTTAATTCCCCGGAGGGTCGGCCGCGATGAGCAGTTCTTC.

V and J are TRBV7-9 and TRBJ2-7; 8 nucleotides line up with TRBD2. The CDR3 is 16 amino acids. J was trimmed by 3 bases and V by 7 bases; bases with no gene match: 14. Germline V lookup: CDR1 SEHNR, CDR2 FQNEAQ (reference sequence). The chain's CDR3 is CASNSPTGGNLYEQYF. CDR3 bases: TGTGCCAGCAACTCCCCAACGGGGGGGAATCTCTACGAGCAGTACTTC.

The genes are TRBV18 and TRBJ1-4; D not certain. The V gene's germline CDR1 is KGHSH and CDR2 LQKENI. This CDR3 spans 16 amino acids. V was shortened by 1 base and J by 8 bases, with 17 bases between the two germline ends. CDR3 region: CASSPRTGGRKEKLFF. DNA for the CDR3: TGTGCCAGCTCACCACGCACGGGCGGGCGTAAAGAAAAACTGTTTTTT. The variable domain in full, completed from reference TRBV18 and TRBJ1-4, reads NAGVMQNPRHLVRRRGQEARLRCSPMKGHSHVYWYRQLPEEGLKFMVYLQKENIIDESGMPKERFSAEFPKEGPSILRIQQVVRGDSAAYFCASSPRTGGRKEKLFFGSGTQLSVL.

This clone was counted a single time. The chain combines TRBV11-2 with TRBJ1-4; D unresolved. The CDR3 has 13 residues. The ends were cut back, 3 bases at V and 4 bases at J, with 6 bases in the middle. Germline V gives CDR1 SGHAT, CDR2 FQNNGV. CDR3 DNA sequence: TGTGCCAGCAGCTTCAGGTATAATGAAAAACTGTTTTTT. Amino acid sequence: CASSFRYNEKLFF.

The chain combines TRBV28 with TRBJ2-3; TRBD2 is a possible D gene (7 bases). The germline V and J ends were trimmed by 4 bases and 6 bases, with 17 bases remaining between them. CDR1 is MDHEN, CDR2 SYDVKM, per germline. This CDR3 comprises 15 residues. The CDR3 region is CASSSRTRTADTQYF. The CDR3 coding sequence is TGTGCCAGCAGTTCTCGGACTAGGACAGCTGATACGCAGTATTTT.

The chain joins TRBV19 to TRBJ1-1; 9 bases align to TRBD1. There are 14 residues in the CDR3. J lost 11 bases, V lost 5 bases, and 12 bases had no gene match. Germline lookup yields CDR1 LNHDA and CDR2 SQIVND (reference sequence). The CDR3 sequence is CASSPPGQGIFAFF. The CDR3 DNA reads TGTGCCAGTAGTCCCCCGGGACAGGGTATTTTTGCTTTCTTT.

This sequence joins TRBV3-1 (or the pseudogene TRBV3-2) and TRBJ2-7; 10 nucleotides match TRBD2. Germline loops: CDR1 LGHDT, CDR2 YNNKEL (reference sequence). The CDR3 spans 14 residues. The ends lost 4 bases at V and 6 bases at J; junction bases unmatched: 6. CDR3 region: CASSPGTSESEQYF. CDR3 bases: TGTGCCAGCAGCCCTGGGACTAGCGAATCCGAGCAGTACTTC.

The rearrangement uses TRBV5-6 and TRBJ2-7; possibly TRBD1 for D (6 bases). Looked up from germline, CDR1 is SGHDT and CDR2 is YYEEEE. This CDR3 contains 15 residues. The V gene lost 0 bases and the J gene lost 6 bases, with 16 bases spanning the gap. The CDR3 nucleotides are TGTGCCAGCAGCTTGGTAATGGACAGAATTAGCGAGCAGTACTTC. Its translation: CASSLVMDRISEQYF.

The genes are TRBV2 and TRBJ2-5; 8 bases align to TRBD2. Germline V lookup: CDR1 SNHLY, CDR2 FYNNEI. V was pared by 7 bases and J by 3 bases, with 10 bases of the junction left unmatched. The CDR3 is 15 amino acids. In DNA form, the CDR3 reads TGTGCCAGCACCCGGAGGAGCGGGAGAGAAGAGACCCAGTACTTC. Residues: CASTRRSGREETQYF.

The J gene is TRBJ2-7, the V gene TRBV7-3; D remains ambiguous. The CDR3 sequence is 13 residues long. V was cut by 1 base and J by 5 bases, with 9 bases left in between. CDR1 SGHTA and CDR2 FQGTGA come from the germline V gene. The CDR3 nucleotides are TGTGCCAGCAGCTTAAGGCCACAGCACGAGCAGTACTTC. Its protein is CASSLRPQHEQYF.

This sequence joins TRBV18 and TRBJ2-2, with TRBD2 matching over 7 bases. V lost 3 bases to trimming and J lost 8 bases; unmatched junction nucleotides: 6. The CDR3 contains 14 residues. Germline CDR1 and CDR2: KGHSH and LQKENI. The CDR3 coding sequence is TGTGCCAGCTCACCCCCTAGCGGAGGAGGGGAGCTGTTTTTT. Translated: CASSPPSGGGELFF. The variable domain in full, completed from reference TRBV18 and TRBJ2-2, reads NAGVMQNPRHLVRRRGQEARLRCSPMKGHSHVYWYRQLPEEGLKFMVYLQKENIIDESGMPKERFSAEFPKEGPSILRIQQVVRGDSAAYFCASSPPSGGGELFFGEGSRLTVL.

V is TRBV7-9 and J is TRBJ2-3, with D perhaps TRBD1 (5 bases). CDR1 is SEHNR, CDR2 FQNEAQ, per germline (reference sequence). This CDR3 has 16 amino acids. V dropped 5 bases and J dropped 4 bases, with 19 bases sitting between them. This CDR3 reads CASSARVSQGSDTQYF. In nucleotides, the CDR3 is TGTGCCAGCAGCGCTAGGGTGTCTCAGGGTTCAGATACGCAGTATTTT.

This rearrangement joins TRBV2 to TRBJ2-7, with 8 bases matching TRBD1. Germline-derived CDR1 and CDR2 are SNHLY and FYNNEI. The CDR3 runs 12 residues. V lost 6 bases, J lost 7 bases, and 5 bases stayed unmatched. The CDR3 coding sequence is TGTGCCAGCAGGCAGGGGGCTCGGGAGCAGTACTTC. Protein product: CASRQGAREQYF. Together with reference TRBV2 and TRBJ2-7, the CDR3 gives the full variable domain: EPEVTQTPSHQVTQMGQEVILRCVPISNHLYFYWYRQILGQKVEFLVSFYNNEISEKSEIFDDQFSVERPDGSNFTLKIRSTKLEDSAMYFCASRQGAREQYFGPGTRLTVT.